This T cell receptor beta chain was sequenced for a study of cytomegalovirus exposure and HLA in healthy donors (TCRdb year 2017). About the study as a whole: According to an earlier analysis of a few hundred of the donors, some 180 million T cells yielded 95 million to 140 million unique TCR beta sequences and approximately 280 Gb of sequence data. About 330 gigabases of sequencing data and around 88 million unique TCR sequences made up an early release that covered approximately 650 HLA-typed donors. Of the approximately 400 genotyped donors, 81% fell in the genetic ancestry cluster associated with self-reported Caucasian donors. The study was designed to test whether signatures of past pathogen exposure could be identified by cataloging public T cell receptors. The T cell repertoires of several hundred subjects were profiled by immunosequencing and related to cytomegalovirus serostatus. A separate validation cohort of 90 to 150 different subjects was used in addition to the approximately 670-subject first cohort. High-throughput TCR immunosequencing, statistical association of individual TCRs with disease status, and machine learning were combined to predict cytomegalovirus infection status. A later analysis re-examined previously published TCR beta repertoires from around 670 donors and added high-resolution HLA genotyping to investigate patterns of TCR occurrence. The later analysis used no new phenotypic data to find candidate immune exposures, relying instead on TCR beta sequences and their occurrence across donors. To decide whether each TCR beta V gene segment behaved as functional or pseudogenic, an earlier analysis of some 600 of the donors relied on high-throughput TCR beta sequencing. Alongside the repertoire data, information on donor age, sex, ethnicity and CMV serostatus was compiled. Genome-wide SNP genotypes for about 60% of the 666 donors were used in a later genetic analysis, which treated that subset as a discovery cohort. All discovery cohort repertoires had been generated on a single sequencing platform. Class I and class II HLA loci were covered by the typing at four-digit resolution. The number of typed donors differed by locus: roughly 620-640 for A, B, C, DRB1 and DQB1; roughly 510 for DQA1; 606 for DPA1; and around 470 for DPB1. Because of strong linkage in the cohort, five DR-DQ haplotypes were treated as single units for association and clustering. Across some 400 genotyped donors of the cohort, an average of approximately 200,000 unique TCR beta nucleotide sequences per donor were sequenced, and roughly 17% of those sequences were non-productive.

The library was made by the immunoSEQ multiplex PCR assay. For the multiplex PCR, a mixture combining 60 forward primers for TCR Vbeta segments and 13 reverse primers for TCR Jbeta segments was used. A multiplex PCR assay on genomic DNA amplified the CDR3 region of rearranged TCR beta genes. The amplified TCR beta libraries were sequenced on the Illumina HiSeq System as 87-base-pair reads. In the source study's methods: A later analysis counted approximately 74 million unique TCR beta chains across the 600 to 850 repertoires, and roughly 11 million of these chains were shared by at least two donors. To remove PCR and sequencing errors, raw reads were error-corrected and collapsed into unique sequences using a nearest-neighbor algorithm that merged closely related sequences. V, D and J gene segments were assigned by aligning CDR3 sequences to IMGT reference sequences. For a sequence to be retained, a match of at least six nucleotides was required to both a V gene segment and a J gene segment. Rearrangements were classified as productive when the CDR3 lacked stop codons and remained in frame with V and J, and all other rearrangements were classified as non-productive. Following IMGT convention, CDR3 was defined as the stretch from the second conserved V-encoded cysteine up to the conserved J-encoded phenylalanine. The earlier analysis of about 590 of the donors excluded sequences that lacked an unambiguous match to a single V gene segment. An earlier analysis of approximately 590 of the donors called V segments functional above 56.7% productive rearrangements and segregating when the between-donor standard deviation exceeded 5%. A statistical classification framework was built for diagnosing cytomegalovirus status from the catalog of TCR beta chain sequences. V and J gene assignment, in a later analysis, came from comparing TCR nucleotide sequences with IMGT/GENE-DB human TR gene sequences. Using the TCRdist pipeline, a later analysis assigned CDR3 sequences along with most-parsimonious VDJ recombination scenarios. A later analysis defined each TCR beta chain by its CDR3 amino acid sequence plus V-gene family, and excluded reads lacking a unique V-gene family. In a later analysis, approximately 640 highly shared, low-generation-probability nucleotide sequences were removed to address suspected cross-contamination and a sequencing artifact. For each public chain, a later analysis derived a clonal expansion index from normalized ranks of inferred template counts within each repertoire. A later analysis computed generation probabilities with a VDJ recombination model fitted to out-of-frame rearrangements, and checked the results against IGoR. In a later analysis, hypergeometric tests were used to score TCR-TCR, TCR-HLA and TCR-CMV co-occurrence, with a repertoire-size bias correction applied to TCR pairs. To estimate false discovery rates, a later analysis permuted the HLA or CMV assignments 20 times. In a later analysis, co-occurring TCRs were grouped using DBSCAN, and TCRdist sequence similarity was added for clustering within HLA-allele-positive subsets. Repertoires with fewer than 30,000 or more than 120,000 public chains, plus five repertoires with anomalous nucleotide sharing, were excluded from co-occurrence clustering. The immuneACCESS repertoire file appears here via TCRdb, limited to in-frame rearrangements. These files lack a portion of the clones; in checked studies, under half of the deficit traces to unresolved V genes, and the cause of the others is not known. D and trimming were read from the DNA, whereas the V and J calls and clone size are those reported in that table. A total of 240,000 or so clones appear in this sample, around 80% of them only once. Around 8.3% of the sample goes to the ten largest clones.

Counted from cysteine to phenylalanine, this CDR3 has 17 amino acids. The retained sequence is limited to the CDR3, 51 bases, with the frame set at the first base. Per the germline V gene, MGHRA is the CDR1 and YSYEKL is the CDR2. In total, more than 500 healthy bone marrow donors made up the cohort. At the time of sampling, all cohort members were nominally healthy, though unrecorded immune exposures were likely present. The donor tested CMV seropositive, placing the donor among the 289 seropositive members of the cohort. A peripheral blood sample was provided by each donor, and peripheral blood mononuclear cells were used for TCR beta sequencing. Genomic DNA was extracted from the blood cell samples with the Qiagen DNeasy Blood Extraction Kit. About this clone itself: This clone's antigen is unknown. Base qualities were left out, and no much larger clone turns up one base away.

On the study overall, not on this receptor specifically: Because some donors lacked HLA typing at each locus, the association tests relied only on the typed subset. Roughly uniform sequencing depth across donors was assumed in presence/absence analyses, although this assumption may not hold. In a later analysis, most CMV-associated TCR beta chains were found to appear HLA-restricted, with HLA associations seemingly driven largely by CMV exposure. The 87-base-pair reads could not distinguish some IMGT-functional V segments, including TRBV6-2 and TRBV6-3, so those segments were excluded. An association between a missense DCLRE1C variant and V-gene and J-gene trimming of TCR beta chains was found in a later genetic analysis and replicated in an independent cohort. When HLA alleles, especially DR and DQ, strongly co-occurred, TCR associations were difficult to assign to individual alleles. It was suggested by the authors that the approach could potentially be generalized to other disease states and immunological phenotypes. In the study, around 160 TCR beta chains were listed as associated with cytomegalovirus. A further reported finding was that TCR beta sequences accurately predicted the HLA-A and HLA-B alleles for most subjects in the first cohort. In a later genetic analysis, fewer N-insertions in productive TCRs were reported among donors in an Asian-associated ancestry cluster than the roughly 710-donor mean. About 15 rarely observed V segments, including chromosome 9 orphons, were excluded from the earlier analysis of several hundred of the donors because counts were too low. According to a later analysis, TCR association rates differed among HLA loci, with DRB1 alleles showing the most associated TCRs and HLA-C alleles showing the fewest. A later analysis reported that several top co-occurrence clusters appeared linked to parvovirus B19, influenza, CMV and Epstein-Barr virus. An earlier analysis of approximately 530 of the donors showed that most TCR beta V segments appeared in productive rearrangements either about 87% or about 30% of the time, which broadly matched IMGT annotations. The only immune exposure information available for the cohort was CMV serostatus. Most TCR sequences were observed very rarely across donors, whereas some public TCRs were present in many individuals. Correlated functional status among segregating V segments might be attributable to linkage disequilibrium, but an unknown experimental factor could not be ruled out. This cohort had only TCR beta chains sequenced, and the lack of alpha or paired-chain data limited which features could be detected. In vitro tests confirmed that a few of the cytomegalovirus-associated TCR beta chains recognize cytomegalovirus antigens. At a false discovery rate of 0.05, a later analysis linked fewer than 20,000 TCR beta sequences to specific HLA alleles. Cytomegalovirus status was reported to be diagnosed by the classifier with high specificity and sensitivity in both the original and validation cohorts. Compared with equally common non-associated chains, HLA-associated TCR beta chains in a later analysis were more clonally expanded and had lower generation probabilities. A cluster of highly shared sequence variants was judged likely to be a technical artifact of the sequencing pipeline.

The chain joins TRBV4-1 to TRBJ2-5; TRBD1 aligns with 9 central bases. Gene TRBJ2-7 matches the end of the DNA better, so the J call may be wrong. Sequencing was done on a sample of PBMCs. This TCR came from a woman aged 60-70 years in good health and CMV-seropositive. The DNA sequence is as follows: TGCGCCAGCAGCCAAGTCCCACAGGGGGCAGAGGAATACGAGCAGTACTTC. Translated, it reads CASSQVPQGAEEYEQYF.